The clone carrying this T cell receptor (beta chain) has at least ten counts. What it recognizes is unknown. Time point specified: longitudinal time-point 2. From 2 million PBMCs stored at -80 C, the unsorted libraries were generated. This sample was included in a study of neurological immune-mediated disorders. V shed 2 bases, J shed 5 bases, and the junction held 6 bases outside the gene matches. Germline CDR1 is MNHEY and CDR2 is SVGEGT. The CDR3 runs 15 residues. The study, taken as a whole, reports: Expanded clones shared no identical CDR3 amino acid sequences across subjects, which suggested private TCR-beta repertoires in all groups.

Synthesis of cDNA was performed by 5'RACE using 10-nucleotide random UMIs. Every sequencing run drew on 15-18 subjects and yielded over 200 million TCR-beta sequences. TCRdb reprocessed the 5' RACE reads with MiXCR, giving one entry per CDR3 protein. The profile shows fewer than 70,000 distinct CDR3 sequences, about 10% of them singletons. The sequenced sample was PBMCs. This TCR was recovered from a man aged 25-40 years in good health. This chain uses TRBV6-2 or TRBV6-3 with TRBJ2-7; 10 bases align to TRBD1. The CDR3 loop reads CASSYRDRGGHEQYF. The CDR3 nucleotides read TGTGCCAGCAGTTACCGGGACAGGGGAGGTCACGAGCAGTACTTC.